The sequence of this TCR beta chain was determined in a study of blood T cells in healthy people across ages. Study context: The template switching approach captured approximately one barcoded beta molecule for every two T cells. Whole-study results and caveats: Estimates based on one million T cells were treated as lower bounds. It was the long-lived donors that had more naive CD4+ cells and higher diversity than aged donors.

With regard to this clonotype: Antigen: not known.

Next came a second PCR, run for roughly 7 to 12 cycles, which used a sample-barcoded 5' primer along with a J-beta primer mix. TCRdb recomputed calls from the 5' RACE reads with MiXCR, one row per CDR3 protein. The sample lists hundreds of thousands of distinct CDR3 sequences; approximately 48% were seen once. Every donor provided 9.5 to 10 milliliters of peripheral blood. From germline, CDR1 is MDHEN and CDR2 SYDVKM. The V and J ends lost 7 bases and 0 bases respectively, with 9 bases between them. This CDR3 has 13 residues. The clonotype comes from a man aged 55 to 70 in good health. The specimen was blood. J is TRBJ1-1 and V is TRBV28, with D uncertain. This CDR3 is CASKGPLNTEAFF. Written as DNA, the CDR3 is TGTGCCAGCAAAGGACCTCTGAACACTGAAGCTTTCTTT.